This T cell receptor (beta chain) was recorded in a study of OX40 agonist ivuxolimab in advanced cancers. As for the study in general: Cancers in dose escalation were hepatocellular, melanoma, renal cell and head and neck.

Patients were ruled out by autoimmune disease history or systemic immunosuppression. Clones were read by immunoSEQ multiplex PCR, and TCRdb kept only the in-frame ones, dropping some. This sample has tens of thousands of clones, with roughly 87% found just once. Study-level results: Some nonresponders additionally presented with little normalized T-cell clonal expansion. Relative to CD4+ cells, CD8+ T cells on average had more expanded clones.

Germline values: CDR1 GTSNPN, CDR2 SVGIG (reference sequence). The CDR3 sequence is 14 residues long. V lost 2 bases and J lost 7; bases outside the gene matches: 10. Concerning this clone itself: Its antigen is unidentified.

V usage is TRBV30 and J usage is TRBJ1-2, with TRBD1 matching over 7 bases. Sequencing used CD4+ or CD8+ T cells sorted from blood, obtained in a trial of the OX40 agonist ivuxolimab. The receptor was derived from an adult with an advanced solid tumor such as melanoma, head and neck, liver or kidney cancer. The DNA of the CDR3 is TGTGCCTGGAGTCGGACAGGAGTCGGCTCTGGCTACACCTTC. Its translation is CAWSRTGVGSGYTF.